This TCR beta chain derives from a study of blood T cell repertoires in COVID-19. Turning to the study itself: Collection of acute and convalescent COVID-19 samples took place in the United States, Italy and Spain. Sources were T cells, B-cell-depleted T cells, or PBMCs; the material itself was cDNA or gDNA.

Original processing methods: Estimates of nucleated cell counts were drawn from the amplification of reference gene primers. Assay: immunoSEQ multiplex PCR; the TCRdb copy retains only in-frame clones and omits some. V, J and clone size reflect that table, while D and trimming were determined from the DNA. The sample consists of 120,000 or so clones, roughly four fifths of them appearing once. The CDR3 is made up of 16 amino acids. V was trimmed by 4 bases and J by 4 bases, leaving 19 bases between them. Germline CDR1 is SGHTS and CDR2 is YDEGEE. The chain couples TRBV5-8 to TRBJ2-3; D gene unclear. The sequenced sample was peripheral blood. This clonotype was sampled from a man aged 50 to 60 with acute or convalescent COVID-19. CDR3 DNA sequence: TGTGCCAGCAGCCTGGACGGTCCTTTTTTCCCAGATACGCAGTATTTT. Encoded protein: CASSLDGPFFPDTQYF.